The following is a T cell receptor beta chain sequence with its context. The CDR3 is made up of 11 amino acids. Germline V gene data show CDR1 as MNHEY and CDR2 as SVGEGT. With 4 bases removed from V and 5 bases from J, the gap between germline ends came to 5 bases. The assay was immunoSEQ multiplex PCR, and TCRdb's table has in-frame clones only and misses some. The sample yields some 350,000 clones, more than 70% seen once. The sample comes from a study of blood T cell repertoires in COVID-19. The chain employs TRBV6-2 or TRBV6-3 and TRBJ2-5; D is possibly TRBD2 (5 bases). The TCR sequence derives from a man aged 25 to 40 with active or convalescent COVID-19. Sequenced material: peripheral blood. This chain's CDR3 is CASSSGETQYF. For the CDR3, the DNA is TGTGCCAGCAGTTCGGGGGAGACCCAGTACTTC.